This TCR beta chain was identified in a study of technical replicates of blood from a handful of donors. Only in-frame clones appear in the TCRdb table, and some are missing; sequencing was by immunoSEQ multiplex PCR. Of about 94,000 clones in the sample, 95% were seen once. Germline assignment: CDR1 SGHTA and CDR2 FQGNSA. The CDR3 has 13 amino acids. The germline V and J ends were trimmed by 5 bases and 2 bases, with 8 bases remaining between them. Sequenced sample: T cells isolated from PBMCs. V gene TRBV7-2 combines with J gene TRBJ2-3; no reliable D call. The source of this sequence is a human donor in good health. The CDR3: CASSRVPTDTQYF. The CDR3 DNA sequence: TGTGCCAGCAGCAGAGTTCCCACAGATACGCAGTATTTT.